This note documents a single TCR beta chain sequence. The sample comes from a study of T-cell reconstitution after alpha-beta-depleted transplantation in children. Germline V gene sequence: CDR1 LNHNV, CDR2 YYDKDF (reference sequence). Unmatched junction bases numbered 5, after V lost 4 bases and J lost 6 bases. The CDR3 runs 13 residues. During its preparation, the TCRbeta library received unique molecular identifiers. Via MiXCR, TCRdb re-called the PCR reads, giving one row per CDR3 protein. Of almost 600,000 distinct CDR3 sequences in the sample, approximately 30% were seen once. The chain is built from TRBV15 and TRBJ2-7; TRBD2 aligns across 8 bases. The sample consisted of PBMCs, taken before TCRalphabeta/CD19-depleted stem cell transplant. The TCR originated in a boy less than two years old with Wiskott-Aldrich syndrome, due to receive a stem cell transplant. The CDR3 sequence: CATSITSGSEQYF. CDR3 in DNA: TGTGCCACCAGCATAACTAGCGGAAGCGAGCAGTACTTC.